The source of this TCR beta chain is a study of T cell clones after liver transplantation. The CDR3 totals 11 residues. The germline V gene encodes CDR1 GTSNPN and CDR2 SVGIG (reference sequence). Trimming cost V 1 base and J 8 bases, with 8 bases left between them. Study observations and caveats: Small, mixed patient groups and varying post-transplant times limit these conclusions.

Generated by immunoSEQ multiplex PCR, the TCRdb table keeps only in-frame clones and is missing some. The sample comprises roughly 120,000 clones, 90% of which are singletons, and about 0.8% rests with the top ten. Of note for this clone: Antigen unknown.

Source: CD4+ T cells from blood, taken 12 months after liver transplant. The chain has TRBV30 and TRBJ1-2; no definite D call. This sequence was found in a human patient who received a liver transplant. Some T cells could come from the graft donor. The CDR3 DNA reads TGTGCCTGGAGTGGGGCCTGGGGCTACACCTTC. It translates to CAWSGAWGYTF.